This T cell receptor (beta chain) originates from a study of T cell responses to AZD1222 COVID-19 vaccine. Study observations and caveats: Scientists sampled the repertoires only once the peak T cell response had passed.

Sequencing used immunoSEQ multiplex PCR; TCRdb keeps in-frame clones, though not all of them. The top ten clones hold 1.4% of a sample with about 100,000 clones, about 86% of them seen once. The CDR3 runs 15 residues. Germline V gives CDR1 LNHDA, CDR2 SQIVND (reference sequence). Trimming took 6 bases from V and 3 from J, leaving 17 bases between them. This clone has only one observation. As yet, its antigen is unknown. The rearrangement links TRBV19 to TRBJ1-1, with D maybe TRBD1 (5 bases). The input for sequencing was peripheral blood, taken on day 0 of AZD1222 vaccination. The sequence was obtained from an adult in good health. CDR3: CASSQNRAGDTEAFF. The CDR3 region has the DNA TGTGCCAGTAGCCAGAACCGGGCGGGGGACACTGAAGCTTTCTTT.